The T cell receptor (beta chain) described here comes from a study of cytomegalovirus exposure and HLA in healthy donors. In the case of this clone: Its antigen is not identified.

Repertoires were generated with immunoSEQ multiplex PCR, while TCRdb's copy carries only in-frame clones and drops some. The data hold some 130,000 clones, with about 80% observed a single time. Study observations and caveats: Cytomegalovirus-associated TCR beta chains were listed, numbering 150 to 200.

The length of the CDR3 is 15 residues. Germline values: CDR1 SGHVS, CDR2 FNYEAQ. The V end was cut by 5 bases, the J end by 2 bases, with 16 bases between. The sample was PBMCs. The chain uses TRBV7-6 and TRBJ2-7; a possible D gene is TRBD1 (6 bases). The receptor was derived from a man between 25 and 39 years old in good health and CMV-seropositive. The chain's CDR3 is CASSPTAGATYEQYF. The CDR3 DNA reads TGTGCCAGCAGCCCCACGGCAGGGGCCACCTACGAGCAGTACTTC.